This T cell receptor beta chain came from a study of T cell clones after liver transplantation. Looking at the study overall: In this trial, immunosuppression withdrawal was attempted within 2 years of liver transplant.

Clones were sequenced by immunoSEQ multiplex PCR, and TCRdb holds only the in-frame ones, with some missing. The table includes roughly 80,000 clones, 70% to 85% detected once. Sorting of unstimulated PBMCs yielded separate CD3+CD4+ and CD3+CD8+ fractions. Germline V CDR1 and CDR2: SNHLY, FYNNEI. The length of the CDR3 is 14 residues. Trimming pared 6 bases from V and 4 bases from J, leaving 12 bases between. This rearrangement joins TRBV2 to TRBJ1-4; possible D gene TRBD1, 6 bases. This receptor was taken from a human patient who received a liver transplant. Some of these T cells may belong to the graft donor. The source material was CD4+ T cells from blood, sampled about 46 months after liver transplant. The CDR3: CASSPDRINEKLFF. CDR3 coding DNA: TGTGCCAGCAGCCCAGACAGGATTAATGAAAAACTGTTTTTT.